This TCR beta chain was sequenced for a study of regulatory T cells in long-lasting Graves disease. The germline V and J ends were trimmed by 4 bases and 0 bases, with 12 bases remaining between them. Germline V gene data show CDR1 as SEHNR and CDR2 as FQNEAQ (reference sequence). The CDR3 runs 15 residues. This clonotype was counted many times. Its antigen remains unknown. Study findings and constraints: Among samples with persistent disease, TRBV28, TRBJ1-2 and TRBJ2-5 were favored.

As for time point: newly diagnosed GD, antithyroid drugs for less than 3 months. After RNA was extracted from PBMCs, the TCR library was made from it. Construction of the TCR beta libraries employed iRepertoire HTBI primers in conjunction with Arm-PCR of CDR3 regions. TCRdb re-called the multiplex PCR reads through MiXCR, storing one row per CDR3 protein. The table includes roughly 250,000 distinct CDR3 sequences, 18% detected once. These data were likewise used in another study, on T cells in Graves' hyperthyroidism and ophthalmopathy. From that second work: Graves' hyperthyroidism was deemed stable given no ophthalmopathy progression within 18 months. Primed by the HTBI set, a first-round RT-PCR was run on the TCR CDR3. Using 13 V-J features, a model discriminated ophthalmopathy from stable hyperthyroidism.

Sequences were derived from peripheral blood mononuclear cells (PBMCs), sampled at new diagnosis, from a patient treated with antithyroid drugs. This TCR was sampled from a woman aged 30 to 39 with Graves disease. The rearrangement links TRBV7-9 to TRBJ1-2; TRBD1 might be the D (6 bases). In DNA, the CDR3 is TGTGCCAGCAGCTCCACAGGGACCACTAACTATGGCTACACCTTC. Its translation: CASSSTGTTNYGYTF.